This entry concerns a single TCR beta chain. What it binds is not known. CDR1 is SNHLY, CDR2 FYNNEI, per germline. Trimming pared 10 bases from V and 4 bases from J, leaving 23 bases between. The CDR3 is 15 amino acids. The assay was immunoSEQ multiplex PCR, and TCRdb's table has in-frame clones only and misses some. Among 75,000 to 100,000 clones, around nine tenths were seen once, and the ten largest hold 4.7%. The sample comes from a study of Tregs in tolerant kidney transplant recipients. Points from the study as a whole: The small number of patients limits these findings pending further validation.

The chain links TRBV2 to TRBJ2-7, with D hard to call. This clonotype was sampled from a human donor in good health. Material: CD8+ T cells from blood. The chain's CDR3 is CATPQSLGSVYEQYF. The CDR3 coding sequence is TGTGCCACCCCCCAAAGTCTGGGGTCGGTTTACGAGCAGTACTTC. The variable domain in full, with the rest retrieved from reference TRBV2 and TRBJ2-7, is EPEVTQTPSHQVTQMGQEVILRCVPISNHLYFYWYRQILGQKVEFLVSFYNNEISEKSEIFDDQFSVERPDGSNFTLKIRSTKLEDSAMYFCATPQSLGSVYEQYFGPGTRLTVT.